Each of the 17 T cell receptor beta chains below was sequenced from the same sample in a study of CD8 T cells in Susac syndrome. Reverse transcription of about 0.5 to 1 ug RNA was carried out with random hexamers. TCRdb processed the immunoSEQ multiplex PCR reads anew with MiXCR; each CDR3 protein has one entry. The repertoire holds a few hundred thousand distinct CDR3 sequences, with 75% to 90% as singletons. Material: CD8+ T cells from PBMCs. Every receptor here comes from a human donor with multiple sclerosis.

This clonotype was observed a handful of times. The chain employs TRBV5-1 and TRBJ2-7; tentatively, D is TRBD1 (5 bases). The CDR3 is 14 residues long. V was shortened by 2 bases and J by 3 bases, with 12 bases between the two germline ends. CDR1 is SGHRS and CDR2 is YFSETQ in the germline V gene. CDR3 bases: TGCGCCAGCAGCTTCGAGACAGACCACTACGAGCAGTACTTC. Its translation is CASSFETDHYEQYF. The full variable domain, its missing parts supplied by reference TRBV5-1 and TRBJ2-7, is KAGVTQTPRYLIKTRGQQVTLSCSPISGHRSVSWYQQTPGQGLQFLFEYFSETQRNKGNFPGRFSGRQFSNSRSEMNVSTLELGDSALYLCASSFETDHYEQYFGPGTRLTVT.

The chain recombines TRBV29-1 with TRBJ2-1, with D tentatively TRBD2 (6 bases). The CDR3 runs to 13 residues. The V end lost 7 bases, the J end lost 7 bases, and 17 bases lay between the germline ends. CDR1 is SQVTM and CDR2 is ANQGSEA in the germline V gene. The CDR3 reads CSAALSSGNEQFF. The CDR3 region has the DNA TGCAGCGCCGCCCTAAGTAGCGGAAATGAGCAGTTCTTC.

The gene calls are TRBV4-1 and TRBJ1-1; the D gene is possibly TRBD1 (5 bases). V lost 4 bases to trimming and J lost 6 bases, with 18 bases between them. The V gene's germline CDR1 is MGHRA and CDR2 YSYEKL. The CDR3 totals 15 residues. The CDR3 nucleotides read TGCGCCAGCAGCCCCACAAAGTCAGGGTCTTCTGAAGCTTTCTTT. It is translated as CASSPTKSGSSEAFF.

This clonotype was recorded only once. The genes are TRBV28 and TRBJ2-1; 11 nucleotides align to TRBD2. Unmatched junction bases numbered 19, after V lost 11 bases and J lost 10 bases. CDR3 length: 16 residues. Germline assignment: CDR1 MDHEN and CDR2 SYDVKM. CDR3 sequence reads: CASTRQVLAGVVEQFF. CDR3 coding DNA: TGTGCCTCAACGCGACAGGTACTAGCGGGAGTGGTGGAGCAGTTCTTC.

This chain joins TRBV9 and TRBJ2-7; weak D call: TRBD2 (6 bases). Germline V gene sequence: CDR1 SGDLS, CDR2 YYNGEE. This CDR3 is 15 amino acids long. V was clipped by 0 bases and J by 7 bases, with 17 bases between them. DNA for the CDR3: TGTGCCAGCAGCGTAGATGAGGGAGGATTGGGTGAGCAGTACTTC. Protein product: CASSVDEGGLGEQYF.

This sequence joins TRBV5-1 and TRBJ2-2; the match to TRBD1 covers 8 bases. After removal of 4 bases from V and 3 bases from J, the junction contained 5 bases not matched to a gene. The CDR3 extends over 15 amino acids. Germline V CDR1 and CDR2: SGHRS, YFSETQ. The CDR3 nucleotides read TGCGCCAGCAGCGCGGACAGGGAGGACACCGGGGAGCTGTTTTTT. This sequence encodes CASSADREDTGELFF.

The chain has TRBV28 and TRBJ1-1; D may be TRBD1 (6 bases). CDR1 is MDHEN, CDR2 SYDVKM, per germline. V was trimmed by 7 bases and J by 2 bases, leaving 17 bases between them. The CDR3 contains 15 residues. This chain's CDR3 is CASTEPWGGNTEAFF. The CDR3 DNA follows: TGTGCCAGCACCGAACCATGGGGGGGCAACACTGAAGCTTTCTTT.

The chain recombines TRBV18 with TRBJ2-2, with 9 bases aligning to TRBD1. This CDR3 comprises 15 residues. V shed 3 bases and J 3 bases; nucleotides not matched to a gene: 2. The V gene's germline CDR1 is KGHSH and CDR2 LQKENI. CDR3 sequence: CASSPRQGDTGELFF. CDR3 in DNA: TGTGCCAGCTCACCCAGACAGGGGGACACCGGGGAGCTGTTTTTT. Combining the CDR3 with reference TRBV18 and TRBJ2-2 gives the whole variable domain NAGVMQNPRHLVRRRGQEARLRCSPMKGHSHVYWYRQLPEEGLKFMVYLQKENIIDESGMPKERFSAEFPKEGPSILRIQQVVRGDSAAYFCASSPRQGDTGELFFGEGSRLTVL.

The chain employs TRBV9 and TRBJ2-3; D ambiguous. V gave up 2 bases and J gave up 4 bases, with 5 bases separating them. Germline V gene data show CDR1 as SGDLS and CDR2 as YYNGEE. This CDR3 has 12 amino acids. The CDR3 DNA reads as TGTGCCAGCAGCGTGACCCCAGATACGCAGTATTTT. This translates into CASSVTPDTQYF.

Of note for this clonotype: Mismatch with germline at one junction end may stem from a read error. The genes are TRBV20-1 and TRBJ2-1; TRBD2 aligns across 11 bases. Germline loops: CDR1 DFQATT, CDR2 SNEGSKA (reference sequence). This CDR3 spans 15 amino acids. The CDR3 coding sequence is TGCAGTGCTAGGGAACTAGCGGGAGTGTCGAATGAGCAGCTCTTC. Residues: CSARELAGVSNEQLF.

CDR3 region: CASSQDRTGALYGYTF. The DNA for the CDR3 is TGTGCCAGCAGCCAAGACCGTACAGGGGCACTCTATGGCTACACCTTC. The chain has TRBV3-1 and TRBJ1-2; 7 positions agree with TRBD1. V lost 0 bases, J lost 4 bases, and 8 bases stayed unmatched. This CDR3 contains 16 residues. Germline CDR1 LGHDT, CDR2 YNNKEL (reference sequence). Together with reference TRBV3-1 and TRBJ1-2, the CDR3 gives the full variable domain: DTAVSQTPKYLVTQMGNDKSIKCEQNLGHDTMYWYKQDSKKFLKIMFSYNNKELIINETVPNRFSPKSPDKAHLNLHINSLELGDSAVYFCASSQDRTGALYGYTFGSGTRLTVV.

The rearrangement joins TRBV2 to TRBJ1-4, with a tentative D call TRBD1 (6 bases). Germline CDR1 reads SNHLY; CDR2 reads FYNNEI. The V gene lost 7 bases and the J gene lost 8 bases, with 17 bases spanning the gap. The CDR3 has 14 amino acids. This CDR3 is CASTHREDLEKLFF. DNA for the CDR3: TGTGCCAGCACACACAGGGAGGATTTAGAAAAACTGTTTTTT. The variable domain in full, with the rest retrieved from reference TRBV2 and TRBJ1-4, is EPEVTQTPSHQVTQMGQEVILRCVPISNHLYFYWYRQILGQKVEFLVSFYNNEISEKSEIFDDQFSVERPDGSNFTLKIRSTKLEDSAMYFCASTHREDLEKLFFGSGTQLSVL.

The V gene is TRBV13, the J gene TRBJ2-1, with 16 bases matching TRBD2. V was pared by 7 bases and J by 7 bases, with 4 bases of the junction left unmatched. Germline CDR1 and CDR2: PRHDT and FYEKMQ (reference sequence). The CDR3 runs 15 residues. The CDR3 DNA is TGTGCCAGCACCTCGGGACTAGCGGGGGGGAATGAGCAGTTCTTC. Residues: CASTSGLAGGNEQFF.

The chain joins TRBV14 to TRBJ2-7; D is unresolved. With 1 base removed from V and 0 bases from J, the gap between germline ends came to 19 bases. This CDR3 has 18 amino acids. CDR1 is SGHDN and CDR2 is FVKESK in the germline V gene. CDR3 amino acids: CASSQVPPRAESSYEQYF. As DNA, the CDR3 is TGTGCCAGCAGCCAAGTGCCACCTCGCGCAGAGAGCTCCTACGAGCAGTACTTC.

The J gene is TRBJ1-2, the V gene TRBV20-1, with TRBD1 identical over 7 bases. The J segment lost 3 bases and the V segment lost 4 bases, leaving 5 bases of the junction unmatched. CDR3 length: 13 residues. Germline CDR1 reads DFQATT; CDR2 reads SNEGSKA (reference sequence). CDR3 region: CSAKDRAHYGYTF. As DNA, the CDR3 is TGCAGTGCTAAAGACAGGGCTCACTATGGCTACACCTTC.

This chain links TRBV2 with TRBJ1-4; no firm D call. Germline V gene data show CDR1 as SNHLY and CDR2 as FYNNEI. V shed 2 bases and J shed 2 bases, with 15 bases lying between them. The CDR3 runs 17 residues. The CDR3 sequence: CASSERRQWRTNEKLFF. CDR3 nucleotides: TGTGCCAGCAGTGAAAGGCGGCAGTGGAGGACTAATGAAAAACTGTTTTTT.

The V and J genes are TRBV4-1 and TRBJ1-3; D is possibly TRBD1 (5 bases). The CDR3 is 20 amino acids. Deletions cut 1 base from V and 3 bases from J, with 25 bases between. The germline V gene has CDR1 MGHRA and CDR2 YSYEKL. CDR3 coding DNA: TGCGCCAGCAGCCAAGTAAGGCCAGGGATGTACCCCACGAGTGGAAACACCATATATTTT. This sequence encodes CASSQVRPGMYPTSGNTIYF.